These T cell receptor beta chains were read from a single sample in a study of control samples from healthy donors and cancer patients. TCRdb's copy holds only in-frame clones and misses some; the assay was immunoSEQ multiplex PCR. The table includes 200,000 to 250,000 clones, 85% to 95% detected once. Sequencing used blood. Receptors were obtained from a middle-aged man in good health. CDR3s leave out the opening cysteine and the closing phenylalanine or tryptophan. Clone size is shown for a subset of rows, as once, few, many or a class of expanded clone.

TRBV15,TRBJ2-1,10,-,ATSSWGGEQF
TRBV5-5,TRBJ2-7,13,-,ASSSLAGQLAEQY
TRBV24-1,TRBJ1-1,11,once,ATSDPGSTEAF
TRBV6-5,TRBJ1-1,13,-,ASSYSIGQIAEAF
TRBV11-2,TRBJ2-2,9,-,ASSLTGELF
TRBV9,TRBJ2-1,16,-,ASSPTRVLGSSYNEQF
TRBV5-1,TRBJ1-6,10,-,ASSLEGSPLH
TRBV19,TRBJ1-1,15,once,ASSILGQGAKDSWAF
TRBV5-1,TRBJ2-6,11,-,ASSGLGANVLT
TRBV5-4,TRBJ1-2,14,-,ASSSSMGQGGYGYT
TRBV12-3/TRBV12-4,TRBJ1-5,11,-,ASSLAWNRPQH
TRBV4-1,TRBJ1-2,13,-,ASSQGERQGYGYT
TRBV9,TRBJ1-2,12,-,ASSPPLGDTGYT
TRBV28,TRBJ1-3,12,-,ASSLVQGGNTIY
TRBV5-6,TRBJ2-5,12,-,ASSSRTLTETQY
TRBV9,TRBJ2-3,14,-,ASSSAGGGAADTQY
TRBV13,TRBJ2-5,13,-,ASSSSRTVQETQY
TRBV7-8,TRBJ2-1,9,few,ASSSGQARF
TRBV7-9,TRBJ1-5,12,-,ASSLGGSDQPQH
TRBV5-1,TRBJ2-5,12,-,ASSLDNWMEAQY
TRBV4-1,TRBJ2-5,14,once,ASSKGQPSGGETQY
TRBV27,TRBJ2-2,8,-,AANTGELF